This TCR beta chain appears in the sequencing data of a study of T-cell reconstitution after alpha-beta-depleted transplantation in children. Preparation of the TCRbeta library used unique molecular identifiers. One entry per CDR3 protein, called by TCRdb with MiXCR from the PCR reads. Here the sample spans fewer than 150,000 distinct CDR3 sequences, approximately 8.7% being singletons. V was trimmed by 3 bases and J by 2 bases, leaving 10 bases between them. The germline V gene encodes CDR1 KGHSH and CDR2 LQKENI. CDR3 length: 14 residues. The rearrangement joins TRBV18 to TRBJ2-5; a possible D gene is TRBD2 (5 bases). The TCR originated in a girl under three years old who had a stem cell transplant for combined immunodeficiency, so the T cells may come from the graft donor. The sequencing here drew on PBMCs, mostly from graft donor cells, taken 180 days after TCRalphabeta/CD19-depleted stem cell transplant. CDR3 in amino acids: CASSPTGGQETQYF. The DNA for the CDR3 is TGTGCCAGCTCACCTACCGGAGGTCAAGAGACCCAGTACTTC.